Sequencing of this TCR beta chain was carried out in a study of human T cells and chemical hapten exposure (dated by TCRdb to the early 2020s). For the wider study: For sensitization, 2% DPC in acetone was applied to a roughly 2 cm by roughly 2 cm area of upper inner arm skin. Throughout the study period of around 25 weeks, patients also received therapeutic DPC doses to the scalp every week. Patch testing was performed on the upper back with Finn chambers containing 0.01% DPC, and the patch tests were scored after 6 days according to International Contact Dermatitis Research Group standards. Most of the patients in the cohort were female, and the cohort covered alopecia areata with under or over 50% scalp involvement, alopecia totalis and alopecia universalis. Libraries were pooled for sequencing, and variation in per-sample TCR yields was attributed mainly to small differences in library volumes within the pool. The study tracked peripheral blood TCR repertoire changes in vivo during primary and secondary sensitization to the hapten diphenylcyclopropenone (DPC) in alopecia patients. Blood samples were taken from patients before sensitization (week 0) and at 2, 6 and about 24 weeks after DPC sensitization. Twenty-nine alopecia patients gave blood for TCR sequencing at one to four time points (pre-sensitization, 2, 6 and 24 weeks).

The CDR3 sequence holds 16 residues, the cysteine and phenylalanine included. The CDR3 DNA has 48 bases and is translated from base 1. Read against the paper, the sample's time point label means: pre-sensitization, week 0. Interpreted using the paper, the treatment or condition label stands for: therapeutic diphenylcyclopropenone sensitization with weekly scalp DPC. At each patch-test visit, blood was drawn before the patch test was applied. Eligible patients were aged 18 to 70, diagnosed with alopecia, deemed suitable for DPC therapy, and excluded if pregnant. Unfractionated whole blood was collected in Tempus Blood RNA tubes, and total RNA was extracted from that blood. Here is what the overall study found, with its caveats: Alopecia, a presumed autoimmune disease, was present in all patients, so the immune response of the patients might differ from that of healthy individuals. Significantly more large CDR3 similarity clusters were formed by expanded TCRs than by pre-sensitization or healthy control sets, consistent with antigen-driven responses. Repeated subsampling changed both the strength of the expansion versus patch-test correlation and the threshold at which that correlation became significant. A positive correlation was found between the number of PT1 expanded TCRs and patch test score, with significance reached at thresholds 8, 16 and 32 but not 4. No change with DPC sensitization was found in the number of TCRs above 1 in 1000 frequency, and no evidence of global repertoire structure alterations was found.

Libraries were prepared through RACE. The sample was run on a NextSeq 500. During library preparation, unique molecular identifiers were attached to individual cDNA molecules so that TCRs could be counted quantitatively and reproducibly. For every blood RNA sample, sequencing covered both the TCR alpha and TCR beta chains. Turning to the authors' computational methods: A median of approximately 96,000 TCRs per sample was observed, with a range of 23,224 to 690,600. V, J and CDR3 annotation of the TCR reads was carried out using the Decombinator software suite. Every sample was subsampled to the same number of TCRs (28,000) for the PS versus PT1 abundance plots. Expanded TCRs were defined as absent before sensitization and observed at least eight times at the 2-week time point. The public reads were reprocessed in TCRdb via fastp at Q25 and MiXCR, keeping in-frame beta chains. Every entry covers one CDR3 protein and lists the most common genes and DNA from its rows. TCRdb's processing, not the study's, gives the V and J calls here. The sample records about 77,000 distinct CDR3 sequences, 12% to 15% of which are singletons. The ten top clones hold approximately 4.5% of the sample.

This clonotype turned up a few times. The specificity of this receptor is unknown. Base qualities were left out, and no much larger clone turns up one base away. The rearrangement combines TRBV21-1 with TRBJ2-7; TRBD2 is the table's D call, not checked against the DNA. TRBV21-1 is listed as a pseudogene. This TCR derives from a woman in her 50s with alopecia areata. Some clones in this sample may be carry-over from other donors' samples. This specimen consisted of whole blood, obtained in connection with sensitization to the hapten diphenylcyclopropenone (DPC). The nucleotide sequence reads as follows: TGTGCCAGCAGCCGGGACTGCCGAAGGATGGGCTACGAGCAGTACTTC. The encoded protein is CASSRDCRRMGYEQYF.